Shown below are 18 T cell receptor beta chains from a single sample sequenced in a study of T cell responses to AZD1222 COVID-19 vaccine. Some clones are missing from TCRdb's copy, which holds only in-frame ones; the method was immunoSEQ multiplex PCR. Here the sample spans about 140,000 clones, about 91% being singletons. The sequenced sample was peripheral blood, obtained 28 days after the second AZD1222 dose. These receptors all stem from an adult who received the AZD1222 COVID-19 vaccine.

The chain is built from TRBV29-1 and TRBJ2-5; 8 bases line up with TRBD2. Germline CDR1 SQVTM, CDR2 ANQGSEA. The CDR3 loop spans 15 amino acids. With V trimmed by 3 bases and J by 4 bases, 10 bases remained unmatched. This CDR3 is CSVDSGSAGRETQYF. The CDR3 DNA is TGCAGCGTTGACAGCGGGAGCGCCGGTAGAGAGACCCAGTACTTC.

The rearrangement joins TRBV7-2 to TRBJ2-1, with 12 bases aligning to TRBD2. Trimming at V came to 5 bases and at J to 5 bases, leaving 10 bases not matched to a gene. This CDR3 has 17 residues. The germline CDR1 and CDR2 sequences are SGHTA and FQGNSA. CDR3 nucleotide sequence: TGTGCCAGCAGCCCGGAACGACTAGCGGGAGTGGACAATGAGCAGTTCTTC. This encodes CASSPERLAGVDNEQFF. The variable domain in full, with the rest retrieved from reference TRBV7-2 and TRBJ2-1, is GAGVSQSPSNKVTEKGKDVELRCDPISGHTALYWYRQSLGQGLEFLIYFQGNSAPDKSGLPSDRFSAERTGGSVSTLTIQRTQQEDSAVYLCASSPERLAGVDNEQFFGPGTRLTVL.

The rearrangement uses TRBV7-9 and TRBJ1-4; 8 nucleotides agree with TRBD1. The length of the CDR3 is 19 residues. The germline CDR1 and CDR2 sequences are SEHNR and FQNEAQ (reference sequence). V lost 3 bases and J lost 0; bases outside the gene matches: 12. The CDR3 loop reads CASSFGWTGSRSTNEKLFF. For the CDR3, the DNA is TGTGCCAGCAGCTTCGGTTGGACAGGGTCGCGTTCAACTAATGAAAAACTGTTTTTT.

V and J are TRBV10-3 and TRBJ2-7; unclear D gene. The V and J ends lost 2 bases and 2 bases respectively, with 13 bases between them. CDR1 ENHRY and CDR2 SYGVKD come from the germline V gene. This CDR3 has 15 residues. The CDR3 region has the DNA TGTGCCATCAGTGAGGGAGTCCGAGACACCTACGAGCAGTACTTC. Its protein is CAISEGVRDTYEQYF.

This chain joins TRBV7-2 and TRBJ2-6; D gene unclear. Trimming cost V 5 bases and J 5 bases, with 16 bases left between them. The germline V gene has CDR1 SGHTA and CDR2 FQGNSA. The CDR3 runs 16 residues. CDR3 amino acids: CASSPWERARANVLTF. CDR3 sequence (DNA): TGTGCCAGCAGCCCCTGGGAAAGGGCTAGGGCCAACGTCCTGACTTTC.

In this sample, this clone turned up once. The chain recombines TRBV6-5 with TRBJ1-1; no definite D call. CDR1 is MNHEY and CDR2 is SVGAGI in the germline V gene. V lost 2 bases, J lost 5 bases, and 15 bases lay in between. The CDR3 has 15 amino acids. This CDR3 is CASSYGTGRLTEAFF. CDR3 in DNA: TGTGCCAGCAGTTACGGTACGGGGAGATTAACTGAAGCTTTCTTT.

CDR3 sequence (DNA): TGTGCCAGCAGCGTACCCCGGGACAGGGGAGAAAAACTGTTTTTT. Residues: CASSVPRDRGEKLFF. The V gene is TRBV5-8, the J gene TRBJ1-4; 10 bases agree with TRBD1. Germline loops: CDR1 SGHTS, CDR2 YDEGEE. V shed 4 bases, J shed 8 bases, and the junction held 8 bases outside the gene matches. This CDR3 spans 15 amino acids.

This clone has only one observation. J is TRBJ2-1 and V is TRBV20-1; D may match TRBD1 or TRBD2 (6 bases each). Germline V CDR1 and CDR2: DFQATT, SNEGSKA (reference sequence). V was shortened by 3 bases and J by 6 bases, with 12 bases between the two germline ends. The CDR3 covers 13 residues. The CDR3 is CSASRGAGNEQFF. The CDR3 DNA is TGCAGTGCTAGTAGGGGGGCGGGCAATGAGCAGTTCTTC.

This clone was seen a single time. The rearrangement links TRBV7-6 to TRBJ2-2, with TRBD2 matching over 9 bases. Germline CDR1 SGHVS, CDR2 FNYEAQ. The CDR3 length is 17 residues. The ends lost 6 bases at V and 4 bases at J; junction bases unmatched: 12. CDR3 sequence: CASRRRAGGPGTGELFF. CDR3 bases: TGTGCCAGCAGGAGGAGGGCGGGAGGGCCAGGCACCGGGGAGCTGTTTTTT.

The chain carries TRBV27 and TRBJ1-5; 10 bases line up with TRBD1. This CDR3 is built from 15 residues. V trimming: 6 bases; J trimming: 5 bases; junction bases outside the gene matches: 7. CDR1 and CDR2 from the germline V gene are MNHEY and SMNVEV (reference sequence). The CDR3, as DNA: TGTGCCAGCAGCCCGGGACAGGGGTACGATCAGCCCCAGCATTTT. The encoded protein is CASSPGQGYDQPQHF.

The chain joins TRBV29-1 to TRBJ1-5; TRBD1 might be the D (6 bases). The germline CDR1 and CDR2 sequences are SQVTM and ANQGSEA. V lost 7 bases to trimming and J lost 4 bases, with 8 bases between them. There are 11 residues in the CDR3. CDR3 loop: CSAGQNQPQHF. In DNA form, the CDR3 reads TGCAGCGCCGGACAGAATCAGCCCCAGCATTTT.

This chain joins TRBV6-1 and TRBJ1-3; D uncertain. V lost 2 bases, J lost 0 bases, and 5 bases lay in between. The CDR3 runs to 14 residues. Germline CDR1 reads MNHNS; CDR2 reads SASEGT. Written as DNA, the CDR3 is TGTGCCAGCAGTGAACAGATCTCTGGAAACACCATATATTTT. It is translated as CASSEQISGNTIYF.

The V and J genes are TRBV28 and TRBJ2-1; 10 bases align to TRBD2. The V gene's germline CDR1 is MDHEN and CDR2 SYDVKM. The CDR3 has 16 residues. V lost 5 bases and J lost 7; bases outside the gene matches: 11. For the CDR3, the DNA is TGTGCCAGCAGTCCCGTTCCCTCGACTAGCGGGAATGAGCAGTTCTTC. The encoded protein is CASSPVPSTSGNEQFF.

The rearrangement joins TRBV7-8 to TRBJ1-1, with 8 bases aligning to TRBD1. CDR3 length: 16 residues. After removal of 5 bases from V and 3 bases from J, the junction contained 11 bases not matched to a gene. Germline CDR1 is SGHVS and CDR2 is FQNEAQ. The CDR3 loop is CASSVPRTGTDTEAFF. CDR3 in DNA: TGTGCCAGCAGCGTTCCAAGGACAGGGACAGACACTGAAGCTTTCTTT. Full variable domain (outside the CDR3, taken from reference TRBV7-8 and TRBJ1-1): GAGVSQSPRYKVAKRGQDVALRCDPISGHVSLFWYQQALGQGPEFLTYFQNEAQLDKSGLPSDRFFAERPEGSVSTLKIQRTQQEDSAVYLCASSVPRTGTDTEAFFGQGTRLTVV.

The genes are TRBV6-5 and TRBJ2-3, with 9 bases that match TRBD2. The V segment lost 6 bases and the J segment 3 bases; nucleotides outside the gene matches: 4. The CDR3 sequence is 14 residues long. Germline CDR1 reads MNHEY; CDR2 reads SVGAGI. The CDR3 reads CASSGGRVTDTQYF. The CDR3 DNA is TGTGCCAGCAGCGGCGGGAGGGTGACAGATACGCAGTATTTT.

The chain employs TRBV7-2 and TRBJ1-2; D not certain. CDR1 and CDR2 (germline): SGHTA, FQGNSA. V was trimmed by 2 bases and J by 6 bases, leaving 13 bases between them. This CDR3 has 14 amino acids. CDR3 residues: CASSLYTPSDGYTF. DNA for the CDR3: TGTGCCAGCAGCTTATATACCCCGTCGGATGGCTACACCTTC.

The chain couples TRBV27 to TRBJ1-2; 9 bases are a match to TRBD1. Germline V gene data show CDR1 as MNHEY and CDR2 as SMNVEV (reference sequence). J was trimmed by 3 bases and V by 6 bases; bases with no gene match: 8. The CDR3 contains 15 residues. The CDR3 protein is CASRQNRGLHYGYTF. In DNA form, the CDR3 reads TGTGCCAGCAGACAGAACAGGGGGCTGCACTATGGCTACACCTTC.

The chain employs TRBV6-5 and TRBJ1-1; TRBD1 might be the D (5 bases). V lost 8 bases to trimming and J lost 7 bases, with 14 bases between them. CDR3 length: 12 residues. Per the germline V gene, CDR1 is MNHEY and CDR2 is SVGAGI. The CDR3 loop is CASWRGGSEAFF. The CDR3 region has the DNA TGTGCCAGCTGGAGGGGCGGGAGTGAAGCTTTCTTT.